This T cell receptor (beta chain) was documented in a study of cytomegalovirus exposure and HLA in healthy donors. Findings of the study overall: What was likely a sequencing artifact was a cluster of highly shared sequence variants. A later analysis linked a missense DCLRE1C variant to TCR beta V- and J-gene trimming.

This clone was recorded once. The antigen is unknown. In the PCR, 60 Vbeta and 13 Jbeta primers were used. Profiled with immunoSEQ multiplex PCR; TCRdb holds only in-frame clones, not every one. The sample records roughly 110,000 clones, around 76% being singletons. Germline V CDR1 and CDR2: SGHAT, FQNNGV. With 4 bases clipped from V and 4 bases from J, the junction kept 3 bases outside the gene matches. The CDR3 has 14 residues. This chain links TRBV11-2 with TRBJ2-2, with 7 bases that match TRBD1. Sequencing was performed on PBMCs. The origin of this receptor is a man aged 25 to 40 in good health and CMV-seropositive. CDR3 in DNA: TGTGCCAGCAGCTCCGACAGGGTCACCGGGGAGCTGTTTTTT. Translating gives CASSSDRVTGELFF.